This T cell receptor (beta chain) came from a study of T cell changes during pregnancy in multiple sclerosis. Germline loops: CDR1 MDHEN, CDR2 SYDVKM. CDR3 length: 11 amino acids. V was clipped by 6 bases and J by 6 bases, with 8 bases between them. Profiling relied on immunoSEQ multiplex PCR, and the TCRdb table lists in-frame clones only, not all of them. The sample lists about 67,000 clones; approximately 90% were seen once. The source is a female donor with multiple sclerosis, enrolled in a pregnancy study. The material was peripheral blood, obtained in the second trimester of pregnancy. The chain is built from TRBV28 and TRBJ1-2, with no clear D. This CDR3 is CASSSGDGYTF. The CDR3 DNA follows: TGTGCCAGCAGCTCCGGAGATGGCTACACCTTC.